The clone carrying this TCR beta chain was observed many times. Its antigen is not known. Quantitative 5'-RACE with molecular barcodes was used to make the TCR beta libraries. Via MiXCR, TCRdb re-called the 5' RACE reads, giving one row per CDR3 protein. The profile shows 700,000 to 850,000 distinct CDR3 sequences, 12% of them singletons. The data were obtained in a study of CD8 T cells in ankylosing spondylitis. Findings and limits, study-wide: Some of these motif variants have turned up before, in reports on reactive arthritis synovial fluid and blood. The authors reported significant enrichment of disease-linked clones in matched ankylosing spondylitis synovial fluid. Made up of eight highly homologous variants, a TCR beta motif appeared characteristic of ankylosing spondylitis blood. Clones linked to disease, bearing a CD8+ phenotype, were relatively rare in peripheral blood.

The source is a male donor with ankylosing spondylitis. Sequences were obtained from blood, either unsorted or a sorted T cell fraction (not recorded which).

In DNA, the CDR3 is TGCAGTGCTAGAGATCCCCTTCAGGCACGCCAGCCCCAGCATTTT. Protein sequence: CSARDPLQARQPQHF. The chain combines TRBV20-1 with TRBJ1-5; no definite D call. This CDR3 has 15 residues. The V gene's germline CDR1 is DFQATT and CDR2 SNEGSKA (reference sequence). The V end lost 0 bases, the J end lost 7 bases, and 16 bases lay between the germline ends.